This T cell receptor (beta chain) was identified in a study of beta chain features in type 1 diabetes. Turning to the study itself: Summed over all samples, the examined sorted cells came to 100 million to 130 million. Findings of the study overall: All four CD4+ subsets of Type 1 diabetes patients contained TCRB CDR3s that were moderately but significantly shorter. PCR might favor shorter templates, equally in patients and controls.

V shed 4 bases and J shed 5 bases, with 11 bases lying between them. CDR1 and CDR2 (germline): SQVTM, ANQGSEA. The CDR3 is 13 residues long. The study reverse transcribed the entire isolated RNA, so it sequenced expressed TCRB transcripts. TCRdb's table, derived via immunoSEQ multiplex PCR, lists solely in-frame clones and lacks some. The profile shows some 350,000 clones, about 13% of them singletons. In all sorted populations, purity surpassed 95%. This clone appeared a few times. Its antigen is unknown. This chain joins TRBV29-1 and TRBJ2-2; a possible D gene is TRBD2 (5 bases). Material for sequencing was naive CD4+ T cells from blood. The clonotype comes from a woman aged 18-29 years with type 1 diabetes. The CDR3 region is CSVAGLLTGELFF. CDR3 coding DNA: TGCAGCGTTGCTGGACTTCTAACCGGGGAGCTGTTTTTT.